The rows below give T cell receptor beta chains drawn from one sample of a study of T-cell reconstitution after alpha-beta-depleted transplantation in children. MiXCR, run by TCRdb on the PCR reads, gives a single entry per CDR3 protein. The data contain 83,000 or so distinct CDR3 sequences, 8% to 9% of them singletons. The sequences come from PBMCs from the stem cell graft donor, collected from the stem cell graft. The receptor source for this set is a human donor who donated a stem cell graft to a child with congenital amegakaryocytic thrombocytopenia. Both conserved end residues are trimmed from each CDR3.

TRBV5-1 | ASLEFGNTGELF
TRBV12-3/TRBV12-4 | ASRLAGDSYEQY
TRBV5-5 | ASSLGQGNYGYT
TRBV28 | ASSITSGGYGYT
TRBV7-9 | ASSAAYGEQF
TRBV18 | ASSLPGREAF
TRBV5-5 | ASSLGVGGGGQPQH
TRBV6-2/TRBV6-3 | ASSYQAPRSLGNTIY
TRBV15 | ATSRVDGSYEQY
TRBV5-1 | ASSPELEGNTEAF
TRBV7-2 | ASSPSLAGGLNEQF
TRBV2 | ASSGNRGGRGNQPQH
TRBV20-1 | SAVPARTTGYEQF
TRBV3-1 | ASSQVLGQGSVDEQF
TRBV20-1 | SARDSGEPVNTQY
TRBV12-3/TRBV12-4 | ASSQDSHTDTQY
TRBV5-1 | ASNSGATNEKLF
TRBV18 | ASSAWISTDTQY
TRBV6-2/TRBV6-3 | ASGRGALNTEAF
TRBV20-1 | SASEDLNTGELF
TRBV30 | AWTRGDTEAF
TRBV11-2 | ASSLGLQVGTDTQY
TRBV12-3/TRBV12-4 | ASSLGSGRGTGELF
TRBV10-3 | AITRDRVSYEQY
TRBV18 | ASSPDHDTQY
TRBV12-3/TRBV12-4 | ATRSGTLLTGELF
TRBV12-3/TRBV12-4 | ASSLDYGGKETQY
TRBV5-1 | ASSRGVGDTQY
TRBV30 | AWTRDTASGYT
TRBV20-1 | SAPHNQETQY
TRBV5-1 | ASSLGGHTDTQY
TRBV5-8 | ASSLEVGVSNQPQH
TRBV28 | ASSLLASEQY
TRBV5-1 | ASSLALAGSAYEQY
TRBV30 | ASRIDYNEKLF
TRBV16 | ASSQSNEKLF
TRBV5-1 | ASSLSQGPPNYGYT
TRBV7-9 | ASSSTRWNEQF
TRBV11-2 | ASSLDLPEADTQY
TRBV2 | ASEKGTGAGNEQF
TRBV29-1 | SVYREGTDTQY
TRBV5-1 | ASSTTSGIHGELF
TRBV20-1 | SARSTAGTNEQF
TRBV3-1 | ASSWGQGDTEAF
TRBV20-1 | SARDPQPQH